Reported below is one TCR beta chain. Measured with immunoSEQ multiplex PCR; TCRdb has only the in-frame clones, and not every one. Altogether around 390,000 clones are present, about 83% being singletons, with the ten largest covering around 9.3%. The ends were cut back, 5 bases at V and 6 bases at J, with 5 bases in the middle. Germline V gene data show CDR1 as SNHLY and CDR2 as FYNNEI. The length of the CDR3 is 11 residues. The participants were between about 18 and 90 years old and came from 24 US areas. Clinical history as reported by participants underpinned cohort assignment. Either two negative PCRs, clearance, or symptom resolution qualified Cohort 3 donors as recovered. This sample is drawn from a study of blood T cell repertoires in COVID-19. The wider study: Nucleic acid was either cDNA or gDNA, and it came from T cells, B-cell-depleted T cells, or PBMCs.

The clonotype originates from a woman between 50 and 59 years old who had recovered from COVID-19. The chain combines TRBV2 with TRBJ1-3; D remains unclear. The specimen sequenced was PBMCs or T cells enriched from blood (not recorded which). The CDR3 protein is CASSQKNTIYF. The CDR3 DNA reads TGTGCCAGCAGTCAGAAAAACACCATATATTTT.